This T cell receptor beta chain originates from a study of beta chain features in type 1 diabetes. This clone was picked up a small number of times. Its antigen is undetermined. Purities in excess of 95% were seen in all sorted populations. Findings of the study overall: In comparison with healthy donors, patients had naive, central memory and Treg TCRB repertoires that appeared more similar. Patients and controls would be equally affected if PCR favored shorter templates. Significant though moderate, a shortening of TCRB CDR3s appeared in all four CD4+ subsets of Type 1 diabetes patients.

The authors reverse transcribed all of the isolated RNA, so sequencing captured expressed TCRB transcripts. Naive, central memory and regulatory T cell samples averaged roughly 3.5 million immunoSEQ reads each. The assay was immunoSEQ multiplex PCR, and TCRdb's table has in-frame clones only and misses some. Among 640,000 or so clones, roughly 13% were seen once, and the ten largest hold nearly 0.04%. The V end lost 7 bases, the J end lost 4 bases, and 7 bases lay between the germline ends. Germline-derived CDR1 and CDR2 are SNHLY and FYNNEI. The CDR3 consists of 11 residues. The chain couples TRBV2 to TRBJ2-5; no clear D. The sequence came from a man aged 18 to 35 with type 1 diabetes. Sequencing was performed on naive CD4+ T cells from blood. The CDR3 DNA follows: TGTGCCAGCACCGAACGAGAGACCCAGTACTTC. Translating gives CASTERETQYF.